This note documents a single T cell receptor beta chain sequence. Its antigen is still unknown. The sample belongs to a study of cytomegalovirus exposure and HLA in healthy donors. Study outcomes and limitations: Versus the roughly 640-donor mean, an Asian-associated ancestry cluster reportedly showed fewer N-insertions in a later analysis. Some V segments, including TRBV6-2 and TRBV6-3, were excluded as indistinguishable. In vitro testing confirmed a few CMV-associated chains as specific for CMV antigens.

Per germline, CDR1 SNHLY and CDR2 FYNNEI. Trimming at V came to 5 bases and at J to 4 bases, leaving 2 bases not matched to a gene. The CDR3 loop spans 12 amino acids. The PCR ran on 60 Vbeta and 13 Jbeta primers. The method was immunoSEQ multiplex PCR; TCRdb's version includes in-frame clones alone and lacks a portion of them. The data contain approximately 180,000 clones, just under 85% of them seen just once; the ten biggest clones take up 4.8%. The sequencing sample was made of PBMCs. The chain combines TRBV2 with TRBJ2-7; the match to TRBD1 covers 7 bases. This sequence originates from a girl between 10 and 17 years old in good health and CMV-seropositive. CDR3 sequence: CASSPGGYEQYF. CDR3 sequence (DNA): TGTGCCAGCAGTCCAGGGGGATACGAGCAGTACTTC.